The 17 T cell receptor beta chains below were found in one sample sequenced in a study of radiation and T cells in renal cell carcinoma. The time point was: baseline pretreatment blood. Treatment reported: 15 Gy SBRT to primary tumor, nephrectomy 4 weeks later. Produced via immunoSEQ multiplex PCR; TCRdb's table is partial and in-frame only. Of some 140,000 clones listed, nearly 90% were seen once; the top ten hold about 11%. The material sequenced was blood, taken from a patient whose treatment included radiotherapy and nephrectomy. Receptors were obtained from a woman aged 45-65 years with renal cell carcinoma.

The CDR3 protein is CASSFLRAGGQETQYF. CDR3 nucleotides: TGTGCCAGCAGCTTCCTGCGAGCGGGGGGCCAAGAGACCCAGTACTTC. The V call is TRBV11-2, the J call TRBJ2-5, with 9 bases aligning to TRBD2. CDR1 and CDR2 from the germline V gene are SGHAT and FQNNGV. The length of the CDR3 is 16 residues. V trimming: 3 bases; J trimming: 1 base; junction bases outside the gene matches: 6.

This clone was seen once. For the CDR3, the DNA is TGTGCCAGCAGCCCGGGACAGCTAACCTACGAGCAGTACTTC. Amino acid sequence: CASSPGQLTYEQYF. V gene TRBV6-6 combines with J gene TRBJ2-7; 7 positions agree with TRBD1. Germline V gene lookup returns CDR1 MNHNY and CDR2 SVGAGI (reference sequence). Trimming at V came to 6 bases and at J to 2 bases, leaving 7 bases not matched to a gene. This CDR3 contains 14 residues.

The rearrangement joins TRBV7-9 to TRBJ1-1; D is unclear. The CDR3 extends over 15 amino acids. The V gene's germline CDR1 is SEHNR and CDR2 FQNEAQ (reference sequence). The V end lost 2 bases, the J end lost 0 bases, and 10 bases lay between the germline ends. CDR3 residues: CASSLFGNMNTEAFF. Here the CDR3 DNA reads TGTGCCAGCAGCTTATTTGGCAACATGAACACTGAAGCTTTCTTT.

The chain's CDR3 is CASSQEAGANAFF. The CDR3 DNA sequence: TGTGCCAGTAGCCAGGAAGCGGGGGCTAATGCTTTCTTT. V gene TRBV19 combines with J gene TRBJ1-1; weak D call: TRBD1 (6 bases). With 6 bases removed from V and 11 bases from J, the gap between germline ends came to 19 bases. The CDR3 totals 13 residues. CDR1 LNHDA and CDR2 SQIVND come from the germline V gene (reference sequence).

The V gene is TRBV19, the J gene TRBJ1-4; D might be TRBD1 (5 bases). Germline V gene sequence: CDR1 LNHDA, CDR2 SQIVND (reference sequence). Trimming stripped 5 bases from V and 7 bases from J, with 11 bases between. The CDR3 runs 13 residues. Here the CDR3 DNA reads TGTGCCAGTAGTCTCAGTAGGGGTGAAAAACTGTTTTTT. Translated, it gives CASSLSRGEKLFF.

The rearrangement joins TRBV13 to TRBJ1-3; possibly TRBD1 for D (5 bases). CDR1 and CDR2 from the germline V gene are PRHDT and FYEKMQ (reference sequence). The CDR3 is 16 residues long. Deletions cut 0 bases from V and 10 bases from J, with 19 bases between. DNA for the CDR3: TGTGCCAGCAGCTTAGGGGGACTCCGTACTGGGGGGACCATATATTTT. The encoded protein is CASSLGGLRTGGTIYF.

The chain uses TRBV29-1 and TRBJ2-3; 9 nucleotides align to TRBD2. Germline-derived CDR1 and CDR2 are SQVTM and ANQGSEA. CDR3 size: 14 residues. V lost 2 bases to trimming and J lost 8 bases; unmatched junction nucleotides: 8. This chain's CDR3 is CSVEFGLAQITQYF. The CDR3 DNA is TGCAGCGTTGAATTTGGACTAGCGCAAATTACGCAGTATTTT.

The chain couples TRBV14 to TRBJ1-2, with TRBD1 matching over 8 bases. After removal of 4 bases from V and 6 bases from J, the junction contained 7 bases not matched to a gene. The CDR3 sequence is 14 residues long. Looked up from germline, CDR1 is SGHDN and CDR2 is FVKESK. The CDR3 loop reads CASSRDRLSNGYTF. In nucleotides, the CDR3 is TGTGCCAGCAGCCGGGACAGGTTATCGAATGGCTACACCTTC.

This clone is a singleton in its sample. This chain connects TRBV9 to TRBJ2-3; no reliable D call. CDR3 length equals 12 residues. With 4 bases removed from V and 6 bases from J, the gap between germline ends came to 9 bases. CDR1 is SGDLS, CDR2 YYNGEE, per germline. This CDR3 reads CASSNPPDTQYF. The CDR3 coding sequence is TGTGCCAGCAGCAACCCCCCGGATACGCAGTATTTT. Full variable domain (outside the CDR3, taken from reference TRBV9 and TRBJ2-3): DSGVTQTPKHLITATGQRVTLRCSPRSGDLSVYWYQQSLDQGLQFLIQYYNGEERAKGNILERFSAQQFPDLHSELNLSSLELGDSALYFCASSNPPDTQYFGPGTRLTVL.

The chain joins TRBV5-4 to TRBJ1-2; 7 bases map to TRBD1. The V gene's germline CDR1 is SGHNT and CDR2 YYREEE (reference sequence). The CDR3 runs to 15 residues. The trim removed 4 bases at V and 8 bases at J, leaving 14 bases unmatched. Here the CDR3 reads CASSRTTGDRAGYTF. The CDR3 nucleotides are TGTGCCAGCAGCCGGACTACGGGAGACAGGGCAGGCTACACCTTC.

The V and J genes are TRBV7-2 and TRBJ1-4; D unresolved. The CDR3 has 12 amino acids. Trimming pared 2 bases from V and 7 bases from J, leaving 5 bases between. The V gene's germline CDR1 is SGHTA and CDR2 FQGNSA. CDR3 DNA: TGTGCCAGCAGCTTAAACGCTGAAAAACTGTTTTTT. Amino acids: CASSLNAEKLFF. The full variable domain, completed using reference TRBV7-2 and TRBJ1-4, is GAGVSQSPSNKVTEKGKDVELRCDPISGHTALYWYRQSLGQGLEFLIYFQGNSAPDKSGLPSDRFSAERTGGSVSTLTIQRTQQEDSAVYLCASSLNAEKLFFGSGTQLSVL.

The genes are TRBV6-1 and TRBJ1-5; possible D gene TRBD1, 6 bases. Germline V gene lookup returns CDR1 MNHNS and CDR2 SASEGT. The CDR3 loop spans 13 amino acids. Trimming shortened V by 7 bases and J by 4 bases, and 11 bases separated the two germline ends. CDR3 sequence: CASNLGQNQPQHF. The CDR3 region has the DNA TGTGCCAGCAACCTAGGACAGAATCAGCCCCAGCATTTT.

This chain connects TRBV7-2 to TRBJ2-3, with TRBD2 matching over 8 bases. The CDR3 consists of 15 residues. With V trimmed by 4 bases and J by 0 bases, 3 bases remained unmatched. Germline assignment: CDR1 SGHTA and CDR2 FQGNSA. The CDR3 is CASSSLAGSTDTQYF. In nucleotides, the CDR3 is TGTGCCAGCAGCTCCTTAGCGGGGAGCACAGATACGCAGTATTTT. The full variable domain, its missing parts supplied by reference TRBV7-2 and TRBJ2-3, is GAGVSQSPSNKVTEKGKDVELRCDPISGHTALYWYRQSLGQGLEFLIYFQGNSAPDKSGLPSDRFSAERTGGSVSTLTIQRTQQEDSAVYLCASSSLAGSTDTQYFGPGTRLTVL.

CDR3 region: CASSLSRLPFGELFF. The CDR3, as DNA: TGTGCCAGCAGTTTATCGAGACTGCCTTTTGGGGAGCTGTTTTTT. The chain uses TRBV27 and TRBJ2-2; D not resolved. CDR1 is MNHEY and CDR2 is SMNVEV in the germline V gene (reference sequence). The CDR3 is made up of 15 amino acids. V was cut by 0 bases and J by 8 bases, with 13 bases left in between.

J is TRBJ1-2 and V is TRBV14; D is ambiguous. This CDR3 is built from 14 residues. Trimming left V 3 bases short and J 6 bases short, with 14 bases between. CDR1 and CDR2 from the germline V gene are SGHDN and FVKESK. CDR3 DNA sequence: TGTGCCAGCAGCCAGGGGTACGGGAGAGATGGCTACACCTTC. Its translation: CASSQGYGRDGYTF.

In its sample, this clone was seen once. The rearrangement uses TRBV5-1 and TRBJ2-5; D is ambiguous. V lost 1 base, J lost 1 base, and 11 bases lay in between. Germline CDR1 reads SGHRS; CDR2 reads YFSETQ. This CDR3 region has 15 residues. The CDR3 loop is CASSLFPLRQETQYF. The CDR3, as DNA: TGCGCCAGCAGCTTGTTTCCCCTTCGCCAAGAGACCCAGTACTTC.

The rearrangement joins TRBV5-6 to TRBJ1-2; 12 bases are shared with TRBD1. The V and J ends lost 3 bases and 4 bases, in that order; junction bases with no gene match: 7. Germline V CDR1 and CDR2: SGHDT, YYEEEE. CDR3 size: 16 residues. The CDR3 region is CASSSTGTGGFYGYTF. CDR3 nucleotide sequence: TGTGCCAGCAGCTCGACGGGGACAGGGGGCTTCTATGGCTACACCTTC. The full variable domain, in which reference TRBV5-6 and TRBJ1-2 provide the parts outside the CDR3, is DAGVTQSPTHLIKTRGQQVTLRCSPKSGHDTVSWYQQALGQGPQFIFQYYEEEERQRGNFPDRFSGHQFPNYSSELNVNALLLGDSALYLCASSSTGTGGFYGYTFGSGTRLTVV.